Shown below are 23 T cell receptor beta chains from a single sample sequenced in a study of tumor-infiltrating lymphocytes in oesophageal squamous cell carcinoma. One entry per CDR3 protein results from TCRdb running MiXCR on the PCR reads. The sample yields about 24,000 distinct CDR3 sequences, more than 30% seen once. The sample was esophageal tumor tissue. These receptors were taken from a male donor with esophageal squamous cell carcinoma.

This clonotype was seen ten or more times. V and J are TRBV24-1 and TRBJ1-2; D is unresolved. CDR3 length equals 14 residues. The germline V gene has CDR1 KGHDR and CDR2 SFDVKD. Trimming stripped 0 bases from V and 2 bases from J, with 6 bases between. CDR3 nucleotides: TGTGCCACCAGTGATTTGGCGGGGAACTATGGCTACACCTTC. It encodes CATSDLAGNYGYTF.

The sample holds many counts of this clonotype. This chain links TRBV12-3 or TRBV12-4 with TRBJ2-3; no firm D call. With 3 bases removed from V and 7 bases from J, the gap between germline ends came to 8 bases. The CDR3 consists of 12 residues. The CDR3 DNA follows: TGTGCCAGCAGTTTGAACTCTAATACGCAGTATTTT. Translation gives CASSLNSNTQYF.

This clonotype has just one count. The CDR3 loop reads CASSQDRSITDTQYF. CDR3 sequence (DNA): TGTGCCAGCAGTCAGGACAGGTCGATCACAGATACGCAGTATTTT. The chain couples TRBV11-3 to TRBJ2-3, with 7 bases identical to TRBD1. With V trimmed by 6 bases and J by 2 bases, 8 bases remained unmatched. This CDR3 has 15 amino acids. Germline values: CDR1 SGHNT, CDR2 YENEEA. Drawing the rest from reference TRBV11-3 and TRBJ2-3, the complete variable domain is EAGVVQSPRYKIIEKKQPVAFWCNPISGHNTLYWYLQNLGQGPELLIRYENEEAVDDSQLPKDRFSAERLKGVDSTLKIQPAELGDSAVYLCASSQDRSITDTQYFGPGTRLTVL.

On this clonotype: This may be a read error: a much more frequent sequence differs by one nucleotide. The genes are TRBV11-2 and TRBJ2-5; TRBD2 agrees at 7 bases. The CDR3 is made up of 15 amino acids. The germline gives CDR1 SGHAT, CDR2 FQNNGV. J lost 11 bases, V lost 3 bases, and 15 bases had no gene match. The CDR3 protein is CASSLSGAFDNEQYF. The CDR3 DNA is TGTGCCAGCAGCTTGAGCGGGGCTTTCGACAATGAGCAGTACTTC.

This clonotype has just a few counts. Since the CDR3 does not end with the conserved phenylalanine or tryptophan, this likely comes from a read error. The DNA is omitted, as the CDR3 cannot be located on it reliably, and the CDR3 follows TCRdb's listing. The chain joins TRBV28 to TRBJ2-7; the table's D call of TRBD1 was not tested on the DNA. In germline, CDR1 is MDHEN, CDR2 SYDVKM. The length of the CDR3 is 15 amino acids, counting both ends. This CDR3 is CASSRGQNYGYTFGS.

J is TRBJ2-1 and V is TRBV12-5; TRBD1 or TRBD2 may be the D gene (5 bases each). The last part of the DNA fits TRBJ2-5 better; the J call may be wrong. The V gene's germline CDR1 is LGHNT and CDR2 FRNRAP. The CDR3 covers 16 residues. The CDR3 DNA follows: TGTGCTAGTGGTTTGGGAGCCTCGGGGACCGAAGAGACCCAGTACTTC. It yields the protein CASGLGASGTEETQYF.

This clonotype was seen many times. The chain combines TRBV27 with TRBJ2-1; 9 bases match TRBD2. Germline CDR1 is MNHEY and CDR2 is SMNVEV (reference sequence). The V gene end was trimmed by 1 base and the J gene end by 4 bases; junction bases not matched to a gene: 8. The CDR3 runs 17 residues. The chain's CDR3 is CASSLWAAGGGYNEQFF. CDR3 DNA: TGTGCCAGCAGTTTATGGGCAGCGGGAGGCGGATACAATGAGCAGTTCTTC.

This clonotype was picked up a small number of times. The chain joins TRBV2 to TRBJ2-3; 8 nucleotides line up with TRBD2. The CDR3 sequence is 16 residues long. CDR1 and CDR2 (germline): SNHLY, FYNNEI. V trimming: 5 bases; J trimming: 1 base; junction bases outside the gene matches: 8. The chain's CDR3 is CASSTGGAPRTDTQYF. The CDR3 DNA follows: TGTGCCAGCAGTACCGGGGGGGCTCCTCGCACAGATACGCAGTATTTT.

The CDR3 DNA reads TGTGCCAGCCGCCTAGCGGGAGTTCAGGAGACCCAGTACTTC. Translation gives CASRLAGVQETQYF. The chain is built from TRBV27 and TRBJ2-5; 10 nucleotides agree with TRBD2. Trimming removed 8 bases from V and 5 bases from J; junction bases left unmatched: 8. The CDR3 totals 14 residues. CDR1 is MNHEY and CDR2 is SMNVEV in the germline V gene (reference sequence).

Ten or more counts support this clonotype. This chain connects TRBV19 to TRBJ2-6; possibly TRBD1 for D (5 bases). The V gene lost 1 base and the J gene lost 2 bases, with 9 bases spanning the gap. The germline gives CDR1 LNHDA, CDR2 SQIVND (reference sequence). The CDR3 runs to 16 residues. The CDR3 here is CASSIGAGTGANVLTF. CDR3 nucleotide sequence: TGTGCCAGTAGTATAGGCGCAGGGACTGGGGCCAACGTCCTGACTTTC.

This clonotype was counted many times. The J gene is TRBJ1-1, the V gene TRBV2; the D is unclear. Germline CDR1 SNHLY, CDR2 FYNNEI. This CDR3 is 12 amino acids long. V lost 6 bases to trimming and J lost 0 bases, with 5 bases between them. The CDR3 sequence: CASRQMNTEAFF. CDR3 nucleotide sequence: TGTGCCAGCAGGCAAATGAACACTGAAGCTTTCTTT.

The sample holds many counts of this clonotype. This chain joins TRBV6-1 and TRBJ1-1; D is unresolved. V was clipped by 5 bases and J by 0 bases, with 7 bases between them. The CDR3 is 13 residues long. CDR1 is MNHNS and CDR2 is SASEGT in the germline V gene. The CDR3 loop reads CASSYQVNTEAFF. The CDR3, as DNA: TGTGCCAGCAGTTATCAGGTGAACACTGAAGCTTTCTTT.

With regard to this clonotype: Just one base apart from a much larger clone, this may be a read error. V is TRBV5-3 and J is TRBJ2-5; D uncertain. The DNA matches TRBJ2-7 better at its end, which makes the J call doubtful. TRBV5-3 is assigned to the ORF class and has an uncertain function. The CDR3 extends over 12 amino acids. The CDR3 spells CASSYEFYEQYF. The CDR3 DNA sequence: TGTGCCAGCAGCTACGAGTTTTACGAGCAGTACTTC.

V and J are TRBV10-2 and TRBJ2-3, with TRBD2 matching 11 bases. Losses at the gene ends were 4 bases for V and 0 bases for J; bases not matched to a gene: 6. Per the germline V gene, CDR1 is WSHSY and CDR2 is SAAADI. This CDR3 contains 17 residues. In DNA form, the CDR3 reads TGCGCCAGCAGTGCGTTACTAGCGGGAGTAAGCACAGATACGCAGTATTTT. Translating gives CASSALLAGVSTDTQYF.

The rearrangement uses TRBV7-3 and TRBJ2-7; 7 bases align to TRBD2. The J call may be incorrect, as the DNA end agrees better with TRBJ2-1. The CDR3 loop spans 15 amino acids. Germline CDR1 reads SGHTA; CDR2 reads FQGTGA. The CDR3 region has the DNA TGTGCCAGCAGCCCCAGCGGGGATACCTACAATGAGCAGTTCTTC. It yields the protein CASSPSGDTYNEQFF.

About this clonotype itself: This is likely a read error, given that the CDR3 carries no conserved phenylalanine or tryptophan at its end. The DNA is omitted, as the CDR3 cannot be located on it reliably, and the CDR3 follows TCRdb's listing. This CDR3 reads CASSLGSGLNSPLHFGN. The J gene is TRBJ2-1, the V gene TRBV7-3; the table gives TRBD2 as D, unverified against the DNA. The CDR3 is 17 amino acids in total, end residues counted. The germline V gene has CDR1 SGHTA and CDR2 FQGTGA.

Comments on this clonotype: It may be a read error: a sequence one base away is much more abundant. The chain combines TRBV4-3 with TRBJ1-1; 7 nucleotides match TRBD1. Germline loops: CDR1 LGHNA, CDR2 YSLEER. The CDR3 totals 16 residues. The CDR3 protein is CASSLIRQGKRTGAFF. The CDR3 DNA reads TGCGCCAGCAGCCTGATTCGACAGGGCAAGAGAACTGGAGCTTTCTTT.

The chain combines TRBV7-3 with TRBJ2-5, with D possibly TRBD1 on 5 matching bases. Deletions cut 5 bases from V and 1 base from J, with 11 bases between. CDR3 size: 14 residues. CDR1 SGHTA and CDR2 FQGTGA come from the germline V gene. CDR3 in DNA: TGTGCCAGCAGCGAGGCAGGGCTCCAAGAGACCCAGTACTTC. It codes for CASSEAGLQETQYF. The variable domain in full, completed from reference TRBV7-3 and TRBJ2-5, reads GAGVSQTPSNKVTEKGKYVELRCDPISGHTALYWYRQSLGQGPEFLIYFQGTGAADDSGLPNDRFFAVRPEGSVSTLKIQRTERGDSAVYLCASSEAGLQETQYFGPGTRLLVL.

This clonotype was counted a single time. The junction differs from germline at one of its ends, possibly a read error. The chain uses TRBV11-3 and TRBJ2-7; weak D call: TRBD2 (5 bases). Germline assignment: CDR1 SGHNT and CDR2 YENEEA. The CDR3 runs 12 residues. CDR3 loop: CASSPPTGELYF. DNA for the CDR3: TGTGCCAGCAGCCCCCCCACCGGGGAGCTGTACTTC. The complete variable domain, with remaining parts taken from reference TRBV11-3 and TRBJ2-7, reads EAGVVQSPRYKIIEKKQPVAFWCNPISGHNTLYWYLQNLGQGPELLIRYENEEAVDDSQLPKDRFSAERLKGVDSTLKIQPAELGDSAVYLCASSPPTGELYFGPGTRLTVT.

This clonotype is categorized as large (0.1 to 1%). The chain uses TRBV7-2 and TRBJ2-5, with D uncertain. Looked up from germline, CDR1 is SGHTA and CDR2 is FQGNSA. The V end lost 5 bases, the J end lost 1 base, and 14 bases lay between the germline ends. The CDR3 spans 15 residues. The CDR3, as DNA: TGTGCCAGCAGCCCTGCATGGGCCCGCCAAGAGACCCAGTACTTC. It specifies CASSPAWARQETQYF.

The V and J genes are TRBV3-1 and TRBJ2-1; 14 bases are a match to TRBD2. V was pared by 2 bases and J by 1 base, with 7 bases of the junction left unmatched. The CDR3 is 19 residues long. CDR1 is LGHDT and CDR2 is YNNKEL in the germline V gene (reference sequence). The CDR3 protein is CASSQYGTSGSESYNEQFF. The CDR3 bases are TGTGCCAGCAGCCAATACGGGACTAGCGGGAGTGAATCCTACAATGAGCAGTTCTTC.

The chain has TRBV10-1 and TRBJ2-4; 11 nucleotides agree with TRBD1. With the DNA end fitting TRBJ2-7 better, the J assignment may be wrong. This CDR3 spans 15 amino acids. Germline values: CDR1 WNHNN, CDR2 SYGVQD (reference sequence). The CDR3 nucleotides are TGCGCCAGCAGTGAGGGACAGGGGGCTTCCTACGAGCAGTACTTC. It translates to CASSEGQGASYEQYF.

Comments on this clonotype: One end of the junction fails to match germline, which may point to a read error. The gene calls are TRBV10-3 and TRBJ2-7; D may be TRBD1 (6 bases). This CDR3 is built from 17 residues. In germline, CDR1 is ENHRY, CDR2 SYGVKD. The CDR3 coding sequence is TGTGCCATCAATTTAACGGGACACCCTAAGAGGCGGCTACAACTTCGGTTC. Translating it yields CAINLTGHPKRRLQLRF.